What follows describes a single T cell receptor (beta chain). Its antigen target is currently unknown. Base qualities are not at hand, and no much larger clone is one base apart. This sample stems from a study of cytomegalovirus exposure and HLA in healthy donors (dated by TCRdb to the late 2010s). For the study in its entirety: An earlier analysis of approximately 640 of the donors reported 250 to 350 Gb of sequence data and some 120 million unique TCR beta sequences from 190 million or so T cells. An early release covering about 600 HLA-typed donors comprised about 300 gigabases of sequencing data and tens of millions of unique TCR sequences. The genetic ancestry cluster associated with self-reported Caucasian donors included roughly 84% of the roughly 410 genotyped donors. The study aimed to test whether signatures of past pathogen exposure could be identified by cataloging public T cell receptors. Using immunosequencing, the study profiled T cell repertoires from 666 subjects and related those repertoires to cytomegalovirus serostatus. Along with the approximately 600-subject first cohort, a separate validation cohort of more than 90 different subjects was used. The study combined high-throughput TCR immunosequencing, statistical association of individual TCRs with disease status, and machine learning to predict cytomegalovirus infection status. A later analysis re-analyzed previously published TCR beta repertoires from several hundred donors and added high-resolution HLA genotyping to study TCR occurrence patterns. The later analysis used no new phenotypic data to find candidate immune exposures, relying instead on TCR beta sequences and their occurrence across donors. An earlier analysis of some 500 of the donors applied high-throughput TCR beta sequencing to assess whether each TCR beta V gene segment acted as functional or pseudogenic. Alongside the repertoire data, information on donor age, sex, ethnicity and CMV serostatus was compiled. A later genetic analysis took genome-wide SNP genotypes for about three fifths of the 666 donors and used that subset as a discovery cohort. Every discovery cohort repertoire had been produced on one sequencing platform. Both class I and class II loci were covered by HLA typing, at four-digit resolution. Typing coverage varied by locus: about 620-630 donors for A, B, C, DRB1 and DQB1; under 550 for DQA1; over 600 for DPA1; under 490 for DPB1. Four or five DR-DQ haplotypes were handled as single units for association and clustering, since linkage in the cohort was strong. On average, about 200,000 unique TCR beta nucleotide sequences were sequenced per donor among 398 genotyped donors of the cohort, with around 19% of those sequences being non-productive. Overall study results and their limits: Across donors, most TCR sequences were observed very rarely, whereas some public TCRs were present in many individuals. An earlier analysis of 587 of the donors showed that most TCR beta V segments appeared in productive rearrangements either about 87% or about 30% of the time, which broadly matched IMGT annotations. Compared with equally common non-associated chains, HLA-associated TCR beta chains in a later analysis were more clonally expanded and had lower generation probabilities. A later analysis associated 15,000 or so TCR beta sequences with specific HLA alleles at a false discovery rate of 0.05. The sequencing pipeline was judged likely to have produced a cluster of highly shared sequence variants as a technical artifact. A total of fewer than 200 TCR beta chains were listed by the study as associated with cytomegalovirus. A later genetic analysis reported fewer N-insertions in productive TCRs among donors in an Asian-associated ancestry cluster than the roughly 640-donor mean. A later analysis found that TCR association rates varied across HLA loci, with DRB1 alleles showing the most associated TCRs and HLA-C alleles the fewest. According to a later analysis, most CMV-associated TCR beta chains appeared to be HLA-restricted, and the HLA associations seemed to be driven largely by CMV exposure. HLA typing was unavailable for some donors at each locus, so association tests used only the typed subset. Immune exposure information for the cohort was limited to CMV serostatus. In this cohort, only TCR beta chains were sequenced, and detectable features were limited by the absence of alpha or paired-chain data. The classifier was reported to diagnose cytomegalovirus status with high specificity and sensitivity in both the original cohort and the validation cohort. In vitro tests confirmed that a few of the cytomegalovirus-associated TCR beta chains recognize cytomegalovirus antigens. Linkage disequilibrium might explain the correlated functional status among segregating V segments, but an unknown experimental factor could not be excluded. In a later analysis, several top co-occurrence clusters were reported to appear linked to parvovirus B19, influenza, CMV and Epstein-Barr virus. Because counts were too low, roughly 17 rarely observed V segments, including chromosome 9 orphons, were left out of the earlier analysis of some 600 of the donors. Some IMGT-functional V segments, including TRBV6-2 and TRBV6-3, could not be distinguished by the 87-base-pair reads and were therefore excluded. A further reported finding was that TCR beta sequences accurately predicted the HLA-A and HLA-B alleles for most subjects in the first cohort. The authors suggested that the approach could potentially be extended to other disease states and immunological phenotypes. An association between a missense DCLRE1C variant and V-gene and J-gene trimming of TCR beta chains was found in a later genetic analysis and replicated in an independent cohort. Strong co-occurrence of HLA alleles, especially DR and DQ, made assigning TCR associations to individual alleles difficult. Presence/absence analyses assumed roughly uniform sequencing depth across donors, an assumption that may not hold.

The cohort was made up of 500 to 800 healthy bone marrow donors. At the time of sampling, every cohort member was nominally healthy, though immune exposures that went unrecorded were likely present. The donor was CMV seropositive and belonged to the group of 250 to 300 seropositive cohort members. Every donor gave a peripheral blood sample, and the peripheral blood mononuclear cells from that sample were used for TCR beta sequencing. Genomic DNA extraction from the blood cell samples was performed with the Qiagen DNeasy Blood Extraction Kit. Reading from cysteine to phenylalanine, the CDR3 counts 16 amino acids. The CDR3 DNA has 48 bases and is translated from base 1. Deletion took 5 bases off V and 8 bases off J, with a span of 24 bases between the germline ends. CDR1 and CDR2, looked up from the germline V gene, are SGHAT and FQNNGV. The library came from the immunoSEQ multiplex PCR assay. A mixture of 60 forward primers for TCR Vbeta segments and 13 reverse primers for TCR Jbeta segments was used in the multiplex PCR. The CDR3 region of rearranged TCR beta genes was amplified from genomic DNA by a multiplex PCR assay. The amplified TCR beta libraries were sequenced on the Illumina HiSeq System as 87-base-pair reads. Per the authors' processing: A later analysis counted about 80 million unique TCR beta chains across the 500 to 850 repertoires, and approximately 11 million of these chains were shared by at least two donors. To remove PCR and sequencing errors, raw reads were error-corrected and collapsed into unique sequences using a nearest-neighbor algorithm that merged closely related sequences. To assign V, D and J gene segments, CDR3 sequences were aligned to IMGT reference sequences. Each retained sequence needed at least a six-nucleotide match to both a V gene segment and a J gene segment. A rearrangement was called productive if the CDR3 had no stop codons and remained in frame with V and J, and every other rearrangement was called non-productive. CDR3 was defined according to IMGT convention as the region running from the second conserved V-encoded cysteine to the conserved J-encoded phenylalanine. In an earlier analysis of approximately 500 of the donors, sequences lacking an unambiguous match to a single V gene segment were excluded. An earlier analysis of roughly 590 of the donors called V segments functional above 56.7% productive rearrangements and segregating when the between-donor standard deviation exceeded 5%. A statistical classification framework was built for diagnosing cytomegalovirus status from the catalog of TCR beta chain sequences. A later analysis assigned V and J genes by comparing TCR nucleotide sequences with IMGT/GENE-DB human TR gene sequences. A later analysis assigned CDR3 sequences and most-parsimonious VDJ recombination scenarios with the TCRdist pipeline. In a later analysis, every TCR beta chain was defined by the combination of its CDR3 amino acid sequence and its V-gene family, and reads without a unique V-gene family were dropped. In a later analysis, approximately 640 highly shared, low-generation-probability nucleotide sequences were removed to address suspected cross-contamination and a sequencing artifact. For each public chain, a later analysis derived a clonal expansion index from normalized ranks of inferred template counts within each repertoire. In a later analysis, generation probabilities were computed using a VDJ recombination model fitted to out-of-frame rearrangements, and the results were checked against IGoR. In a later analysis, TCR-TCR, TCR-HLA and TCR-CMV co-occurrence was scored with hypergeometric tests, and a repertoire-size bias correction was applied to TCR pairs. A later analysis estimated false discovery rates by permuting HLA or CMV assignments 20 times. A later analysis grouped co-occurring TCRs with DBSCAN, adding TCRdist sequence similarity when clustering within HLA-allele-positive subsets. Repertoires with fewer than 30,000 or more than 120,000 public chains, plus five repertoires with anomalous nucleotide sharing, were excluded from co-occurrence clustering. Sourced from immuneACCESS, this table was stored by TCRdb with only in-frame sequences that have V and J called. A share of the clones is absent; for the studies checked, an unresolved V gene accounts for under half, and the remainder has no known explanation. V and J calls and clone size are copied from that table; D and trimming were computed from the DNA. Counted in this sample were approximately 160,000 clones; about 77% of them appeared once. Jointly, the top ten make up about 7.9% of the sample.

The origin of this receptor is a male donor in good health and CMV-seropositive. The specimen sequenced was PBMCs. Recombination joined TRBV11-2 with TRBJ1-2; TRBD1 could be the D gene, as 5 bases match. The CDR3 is CASSLPTNKRGGGYTF. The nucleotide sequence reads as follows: TGTGCCAGCAGCCTCCCGACAAACAAAAGGGGAGGAGGCTACACCTTC. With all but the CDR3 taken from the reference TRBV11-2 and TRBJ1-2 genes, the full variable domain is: EAGVAQSPRYKIIEKRQSVAFWCNPISGHATLYWYQQILGQGPKLLIQFQNNGVVDDSQLPKDRFSAERLKGVDSTLKIQPAKLEDSAVYLCASSLPTNKRGGGYTFGSGTRLTVV.